This TCR beta chain derives from a study of T cell responses to AZD1222 COVID-19 vaccine. This CDR3 contains 14 residues. Deletions cut 3 bases from V and 3 bases from J, with 12 bases between. Looked up from germline, CDR1 is SGHNT and CDR2 is YYREEE (reference sequence). Broader study findings: Two AZD1222 administrations were followed by greater Spike-specific TCR breadth and depth. Sampling that yielded the repertoires occurred only after the peak T cell response. Spike-wide coverage was observed for vaccine-associated CD4 TCRs, with dominant responses at 160-218 and 743-854.

Whether given at about 4 or about 12 weeks, second doses were pooled. Clones were sequenced by immunoSEQ multiplex PCR, and TCRdb holds only the in-frame ones, with some missing. This repertoire shows 150,000 to 200,000 clones, roughly 90% found once; its top ten account for 1.5% to 2%. As concerns this clone: The antigen is unknown.

The origin of this receptor is an adult who received the AZD1222 COVID-19 vaccine. The chain is built from TRBV5-4 and TRBJ1-2; D not certain. This specimen consisted of peripheral blood, obtained 28 days after the second AZD1222 dose. The chain's CDR3 is CASSSTFGDYGYTF. The CDR3 region has the DNA TGTGCCAGCAGCTCAACTTTCGGGGACTATGGCTACACCTTC.